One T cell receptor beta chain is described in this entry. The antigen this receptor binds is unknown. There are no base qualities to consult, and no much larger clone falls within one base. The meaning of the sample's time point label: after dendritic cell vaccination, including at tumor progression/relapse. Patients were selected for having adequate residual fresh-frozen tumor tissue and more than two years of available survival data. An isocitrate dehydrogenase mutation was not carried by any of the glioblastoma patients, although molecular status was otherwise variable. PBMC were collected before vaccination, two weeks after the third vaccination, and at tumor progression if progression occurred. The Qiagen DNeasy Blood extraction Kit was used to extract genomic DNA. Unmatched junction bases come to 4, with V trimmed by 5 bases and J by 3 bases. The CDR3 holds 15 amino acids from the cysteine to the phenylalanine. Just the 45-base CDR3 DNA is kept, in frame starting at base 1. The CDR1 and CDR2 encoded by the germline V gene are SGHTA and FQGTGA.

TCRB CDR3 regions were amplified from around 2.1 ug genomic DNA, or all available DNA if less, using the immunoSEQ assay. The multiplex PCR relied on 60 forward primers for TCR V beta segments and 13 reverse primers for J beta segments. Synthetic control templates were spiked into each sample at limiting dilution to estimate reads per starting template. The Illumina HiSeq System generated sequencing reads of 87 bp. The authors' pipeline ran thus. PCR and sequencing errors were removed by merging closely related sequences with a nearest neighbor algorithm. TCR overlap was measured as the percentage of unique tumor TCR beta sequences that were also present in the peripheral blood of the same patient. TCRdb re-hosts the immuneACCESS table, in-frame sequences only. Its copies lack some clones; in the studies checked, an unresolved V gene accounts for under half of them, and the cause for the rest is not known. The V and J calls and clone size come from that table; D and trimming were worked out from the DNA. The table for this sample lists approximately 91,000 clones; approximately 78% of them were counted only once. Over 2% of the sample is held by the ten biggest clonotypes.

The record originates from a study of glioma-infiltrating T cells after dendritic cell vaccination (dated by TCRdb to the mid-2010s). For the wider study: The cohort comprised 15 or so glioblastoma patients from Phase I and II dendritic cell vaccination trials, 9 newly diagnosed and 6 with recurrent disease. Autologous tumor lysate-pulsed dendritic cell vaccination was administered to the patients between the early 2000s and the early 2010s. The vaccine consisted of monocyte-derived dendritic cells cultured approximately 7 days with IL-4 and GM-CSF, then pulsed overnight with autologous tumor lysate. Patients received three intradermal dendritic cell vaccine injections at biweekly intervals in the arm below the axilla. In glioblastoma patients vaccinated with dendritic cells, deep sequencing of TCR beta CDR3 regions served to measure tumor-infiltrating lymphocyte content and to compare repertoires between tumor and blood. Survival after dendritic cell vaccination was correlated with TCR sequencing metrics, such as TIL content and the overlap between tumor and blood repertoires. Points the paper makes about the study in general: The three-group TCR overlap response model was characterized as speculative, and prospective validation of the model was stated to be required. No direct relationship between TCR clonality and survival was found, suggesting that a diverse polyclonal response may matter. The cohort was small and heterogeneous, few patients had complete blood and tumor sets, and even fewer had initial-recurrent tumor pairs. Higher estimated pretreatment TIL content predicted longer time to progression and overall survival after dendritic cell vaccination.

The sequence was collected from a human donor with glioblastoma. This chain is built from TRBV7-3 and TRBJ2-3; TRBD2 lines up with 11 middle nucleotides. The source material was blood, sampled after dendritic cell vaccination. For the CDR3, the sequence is CASSPRLAGTDTQYF. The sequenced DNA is TGTGCCAGCAGCCCCCGACTAGCGGGAACAGATACGCAGTATTTT.